This T cell receptor (beta chain) was identified during a study of blood T cell repertoires in COVID-19. Study-wide background: Material from acute and convalescent COVID-19 was sourced from the United States, Italy and Spain. Sources were T cells, B-cell-depleted T cells, or PBMCs; the material itself was cDNA or gDNA.

The authors' processing: Scientists estimated how many nucleated cells there were by amplifying reference gene primers. Profiling relied on immunoSEQ multiplex PCR, and the TCRdb table lists in-frame clones only, not all of them. That table furnishes V, J and clone size, whereas the DNA furnished D and trimming. The data hold about 190,000 clones, with about four fifths observed a single time. Germline V lookup: CDR1 LGHDT, CDR2 YNNKEL (reference sequence). The J segment lost 0 bases and the V segment lost 3 bases, leaving 8 bases of the junction unmatched. This CDR3 contains 21 residues. The source is a woman between 65 and 79 years old with active or convalescent COVID-19. This chain connects TRBV3-1 (or the pseudogene TRBV3-2) to TRBJ2-6; 16 nucleotides agree with TRBD2. Sample: peripheral blood. CDR3 nucleotides: TGTGCCAGCAGCCATCTGGGACTAGCGGGAGGGCGTTCCTCTGGGGCCAACGTCCTGACTTTC. This codes for CASSHLGLAGGRSSGANVLTF.